This entry lists 27 T cell receptor beta chains sequenced from one sample in a study of OX40 agonist ivuxolimab in advanced cancers. Measured with immunoSEQ multiplex PCR; TCRdb has only the in-frame clones, and not every one. The sample yields around 63,000 clones, nearly 95% seen once. Sequencing used CD4+ or CD8+ T cells sorted from blood, obtained in a trial of the OX40 agonist ivuxolimab. Every receptor here comes from an adult with an advanced solid tumor such as melanoma, head and neck, liver or kidney cancer.

The chain has TRBV29-1 and TRBJ1-2; 12 bases are shared with TRBD1. V gave up 6 bases and J gave up 6 bases; unmatched junction bases: 8. CDR3 length: 14 amino acids. Germline-derived CDR1 and CDR2 are SQVTM and ANQGSEA. DNA for the CDR3: TGCAGCGTACCTCCGGGACAGGGGGCGAATGGCTACACCTTC. This translates into CSVPPGQGANGYTF.

The chain employs TRBV19 and TRBJ1-1; D is uncertain. Germline assignment: CDR1 LNHDA and CDR2 SQIVND (reference sequence). The CDR3 covers 12 residues. Trimming took off 2 bases at V and 5 bases at J, with 6 bases between the two ends. CDR3: CASSISETEAFF. CDR3 bases: TGTGCCAGTAGTATATCAGAAACTGAAGCTTTCTTT.

This clone was detected only once. The chain has TRBV13 and TRBJ2-3; maybe TRBD2 (6 bases). The germline V and J ends were trimmed by 2 bases and 6 bases, with 9 bases remaining between them. CDR3 size: 13 residues. The V gene's germline CDR1 is PRHDT and CDR2 FYEKMQ (reference sequence). The chain's CDR3 is CASSLLASDTQYF. CDR3 bases: TGTGCCAGCAGCTTACTAGCGTCCGATACGCAGTATTTT. Looking up the rest from reference TRBV13 and TRBJ2-3 gives the full variable domain: AAGVIQSPRHLIKEKRETATLKCYPIPRHDTVYWYQQGPGQDPQFLISFYEKMQSDKGSIPDRFSAQQFSDYHSELNMSSLELGDSALYFCASSLLASDTQYFGPGTRLTVL.

The chain has TRBV7-2 and TRBJ2-5; D may be TRBD2 (6 bases). Trimming removed 3 bases from V and 4 bases from J, with 9 bases in between. The CDR3 is 13 residues long. Per the germline V gene, CDR1 is SGHTA and CDR2 is FQGNSA. The chain's CDR3 is CASSLGGGETQYF. CDR3 bases: TGTGCCAGCAGCTTGGGGGGAGGAGAGACCCAGTACTTC.

The V and J genes are TRBV6-1 and TRBJ2-7; 10 bases are shared with TRBD2. Per the germline V gene, CDR1 is MNHNS and CDR2 is SASEGT. V gave up 5 bases and J gave up 7 bases; unmatched junction bases: 5. The CDR3 covers 13 residues. The CDR3 bases are TGTGCCAGCAGTTCTAGCGGGAGCGGTGAGCAGTACTTC. Translating gives CASSSSGSGEQYF.

This chain joins TRBV16 and TRBJ1-3, with a possible D match to TRBD1 (5 bases). From germline, CDR1 is KGHSY and CDR2 FQNENV. V was shortened by 4 bases and J by 4 bases, with 14 bases between the two germline ends. The CDR3 is 15 amino acids. This CDR3 is CASSLSPGSGNTIYF. The CDR3 nucleotides are TGTGCCAGCAGCCTTTCGCCAGGGTCCGGAAACACCATATATTTT.

The chain uses TRBV2 and TRBJ2-3; D perhaps matches TRBD2 (5 bases). The germline gives CDR1 SNHLY, CDR2 FYNNEI. The CDR3 has 13 amino acids. The ends were cut back, 8 bases at V and 2 bases at J, with 11 bases in the middle. The CDR3 here is CASLPGNTDTQYF. The CDR3 bases are TGTGCCAGCTTACCGGGGAACACAGATACGCAGTATTTT.

The J gene is TRBJ1-5, the V gene TRBV28, with unresolved D. The germline gives CDR1 MDHEN, CDR2 SYDVKM. Trimming removed 3 bases at V and 7 bases at J, with 7 bases between. The length of the CDR3 is 12 residues. The CDR3 spells CASSLGGQPQHF. CDR3 coding DNA: TGTGCCAGCAGTTTGGGTGGACAGCCCCAGCATTTT.

The genes are TRBV7-6 and TRBJ1-1; D gene ambiguous. V was trimmed by 2 bases and J by 5 bases, leaving 15 bases between them. The germline V gene has CDR1 SGHVS and CDR2 FNYEAQ. The CDR3 is 15 residues long. CDR3 DNA sequence: TGTGCCAGCAGCTTACTAGGAGGGTTTCGGACTGAAGCTTTCTTT. This encodes CASSLLGGFRTEAFF.

V usage is TRBV27 and J usage is TRBJ2-1, with a weak D call TRBD1 (5 bases). CDR1 MNHEY and CDR2 SMNVEV come from the germline V gene (reference sequence). This CDR3 comprises 15 residues. The V end was cut by 3 bases, the J end by 4 bases, with 13 bases between. In DNA form, the CDR3 reads TGTGCCAGCAGTTTGGGGCAGGGTATATACAATGAGCAGTTCTTC. The encoded protein is CASSLGQGIYNEQFF.

The genes are TRBV11-3 and TRBJ2-7; 10 positions match TRBD2. V lost 4 bases to trimming and J lost 2 bases; unmatched junction nucleotides: 11. The length of the CDR3 is 17 residues. Germline-derived CDR1 and CDR2 are SGHNT and YENEEA. CDR3 in amino acids: CASSSGTIAGGTYEQYF. The CDR3 region has the DNA TGTGCCAGCAGCTCCGGCACTATAGCGGGAGGCACCTACGAGCAGTACTTC. The full variable domain, in which reference TRBV11-3 and TRBJ2-7 provide the parts outside the CDR3, is EAGVVQSPRYKIIEKKQPVAFWCNPISGHNTLYWYLQNLGQGPELLIRYENEEAVDDSQLPKDRFSAERLKGVDSTLKIQPAELGDSAVYLCASSSGTIAGGTYEQYFGPGTRLTVT.

This clone was found once. The V and J genes are TRBV2 and TRBJ2-1, with 13 positions matching TRBD2. J lost 9 bases, V lost 10 bases, and 12 bases had no gene match. The CDR3 spans 15 residues. Per the germline V gene, CDR1 is SNHLY and CDR2 is FYNNEI. The CDR3, as DNA: TGTGCCAACGACCCCGGACTAGCGGGAGAGGGTGAGCAGTTCTTC. It is translated as CANDPGLAGEGEQFF.

As concerns this clone: One end of the junction is discordant with germline, which a read error may explain. The chain joins TRBV9 to TRBJ1-3, with TRBD1 as a possible D gene (6 bases). This CDR3 is 13 amino acids long. Germline loops: CDR1 SGDLS, CDR2 YYNGEE. CDR3 protein: CASSTGTGSTIYF. DNA for the CDR3: TGTGCCAGCAGCACAGGGACGGGAAGCACCATATATTTT.

V usage is TRBV7-2 and J usage is TRBJ1-1; no definite D call. V was trimmed by 5 bases and J by 7 bases, leaving 20 bases between them. This CDR3 is built from 15 residues. The germline gives CDR1 SGHTA, CDR2 FQGNSA. CDR3 nucleotide sequence: TGTGCCAGCAGCGTAAGCATGGGGTTTGTTGATGAAGCTTTCTTT. This sequence encodes CASSVSMGFVDEAFF.

The CDR3 spells CASSQNPSTDTQYF. Written as DNA, the CDR3 is TGCGCCAGCAGCCAAAATCCTAGCACAGATACGCAGTATTTT. The chain combines TRBV4-1 with TRBJ2-3; D gene unclear. V was trimmed by 2 bases and J by 0 bases, leaving 6 bases between them. The CDR3 spans 14 residues. The germline CDR1 and CDR2 sequences are MGHRA and YSYEKL.

This sequence joins TRBV30 and TRBJ2-7, with TRBD1 as a possible D gene (6 bases). Germline V CDR1 and CDR2: GTSNPN, SVGIG (reference sequence). The CDR3 loop spans 13 amino acids. The V gene lost 4 bases and the J gene lost 3 bases, with 13 bases spanning the gap. The CDR3 bases are TGTGCCTGGATCAGATCAGGGGTCTACGAGCAGTACTTC. Its protein product is CAWIRSGVYEQYF.

The chain employs TRBV6-1 and TRBJ2-7, with 8 bases matching TRBD1. There are 17 residues in the CDR3. Trimming removed 2 bases from V and 1 base from J; junction bases left unmatched: 10. Germline V lookup: CDR1 MNHNS, CDR2 SASEGT. The DNA for the CDR3 is TGTGCCAGCAGTGAAAAAAAGGGCAGGGGGCTATCCTACGAGCAGTACTTC. Protein sequence: CASSEKKGRGLSYEQYF.

The gene calls are TRBV10-2 and TRBJ1-2; D gene ambiguous. The V and J ends lost 3 bases and 10 bases respectively, with 18 bases between them. The CDR3 loop spans 14 amino acids. Germline loops: CDR1 WSHSY, CDR2 SAAADI. CDR3 loop: CASSDSSRGPVYTF. Written as DNA, the CDR3 is TGCGCCAGCAGTGATAGCTCCCGCGGACCAGTCTACACCTTC.

The chain is built from TRBV6-1 and TRBJ1-3; no reliable D call. This CDR3 is built from 15 residues. Trimming took off 2 bases at V and 4 bases at J, with 12 bases between the two ends. CDR1 and CDR2 (germline): MNHNS, SASEGT. CDR3 region: CASSERASGGNTIYF. The DNA for the CDR3 is TGTGCCAGCAGTGAAAGGGCGAGCGGGGGAAACACCATATATTTT.

The chain has TRBV10-2 and TRBJ2-2; no definite D call. The CDR3 has 17 amino acids. The germline gives CDR1 WSHSY, CDR2 SAAADI. With 0 bases removed from V and 0 bases from J, the gap between germline ends came to 11 bases. CDR3 nucleotides: TGCGCCAGCAGTGAGTCTGCCAGCCGCTCGAACACCGGGGAGCTGTTTTTT. Protein product: CASSESASRSNTGELFF.

Here the CDR3 reads CASSLGGLGTEAFF. In nucleotides, the CDR3 is TGTGCCAGCAGCCTGGGGGGGCTTGGCACTGAAGCTTTCTTT. This chain connects TRBV6-6 to TRBJ1-1; maybe TRBD1 (6 bases). Germline loops: CDR1 MNHNY, CDR2 SVGAGI (reference sequence). The CDR3 consists of 14 residues. Trimming pared 6 bases from V and 4 bases from J, leaving 15 bases between.

The chain's CDR3 is CASSQAGGSYEQYF. For the CDR3, the DNA is TGCGCCAGCAGCCAAGCAGGAGGGTCCTACGAGCAGTACTTC. This chain uses TRBV5-1 with TRBJ2-7, with D possibly being TRBD2 (6 bases). The CDR3 length is 14 residues. Trimming pared 4 bases from V and 1 base from J, leaving 12 bases between. CDR1 is SGHRS, CDR2 YFSETQ, per germline.

The chain links TRBV5-1 to TRBJ2-7; D remains ambiguous. V lost 4 bases and J 7 bases, leaving 18 bases between the germline ends. Looked up from germline, CDR1 is SGHRS and CDR2 is YFSETQ. The CDR3 runs to 14 residues. CDR3 sequence reads: CASSPDGTPREQYF. The CDR3 nucleotides read TGCGCCAGCAGCCCGGACGGAACCCCGAGGGAGCAGTACTTC.

The V gene is TRBV21-1, the J gene TRBJ2-7. TRBV21-1 is a recognized pseudogene. CDR3 length equals 16 residues. The CDR3 sequence is CASSPRVPKGLDEQYF. CDR3 DNA: TGTGCCAGCAGCCCACGAGTCCCGAAGGGTTTGGACGAGCAGTACTTC.

V usage is TRBV9 and J usage is TRBJ2-7, with D tentatively TRBD1 or TRBD2 (5 bases each). V was trimmed by 9 bases and J by 7 bases, leaving 20 bases between them. The germline CDR1 and CDR2 sequences are SGDLS and YYNGEE. The CDR3 totals 13 residues. This chain's CDR3 is CATDRDHLGEQYF. In DNA, the CDR3 is TGTGCCACAGACCGGGACCACTTGGGTGAGCAGTACTTC. The whole variable domain, filled in from reference TRBV9 and TRBJ2-7, reads DSGVTQTPKHLITATGQRVTLRCSPRSGDLSVYWYQQSLDQGLQFLIQYYNGEERAKGNILERFSAQQFPDLHSELNLSSLELGDSALYFCATDRDHLGEQYFGPGTRLTVT.

This clone came up once. The CDR3, as DNA: TGTGCCACCAGCAGGTTTGGTCAGCCCCAGCATTTT. Translating gives CATSRFGQPQHF. This chain links TRBV15 with TRBJ1-5, with D hard to call. The CDR3 loop spans 12 amino acids. V lost 3 bases and J lost 6, with 6 bases in between. The germline V gene has CDR1 LNHNV and CDR2 YYDKDF (reference sequence).

The rearrangement joins TRBV5-5 to TRBJ2-1; D is possibly TRBD1 (6 bases). The CDR3 sequence is 13 residues long. V lost 0 bases to trimming and J lost 9 bases, with 10 bases between them. The germline CDR1 and CDR2 sequences are SGHKS and YYEKEE (reference sequence). CDR3 protein: CASSLGSGVEQFF. The CDR3 nucleotides are TGTGCCAGCAGCTTGGGATCAGGGGTTGAGCAGTTCTTC.